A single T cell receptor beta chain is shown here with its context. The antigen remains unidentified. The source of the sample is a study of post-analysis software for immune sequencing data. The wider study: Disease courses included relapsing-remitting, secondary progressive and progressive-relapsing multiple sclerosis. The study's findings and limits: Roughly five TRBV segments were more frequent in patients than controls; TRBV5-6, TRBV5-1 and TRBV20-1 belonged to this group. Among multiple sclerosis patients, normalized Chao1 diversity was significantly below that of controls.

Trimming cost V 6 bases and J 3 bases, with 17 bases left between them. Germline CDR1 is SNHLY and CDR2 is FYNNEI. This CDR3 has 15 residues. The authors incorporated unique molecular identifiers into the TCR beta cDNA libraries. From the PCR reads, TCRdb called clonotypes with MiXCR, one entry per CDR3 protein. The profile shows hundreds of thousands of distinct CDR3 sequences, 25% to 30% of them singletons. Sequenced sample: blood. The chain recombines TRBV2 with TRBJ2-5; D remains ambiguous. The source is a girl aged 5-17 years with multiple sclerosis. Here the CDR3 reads CASRGQIGTEETQYF. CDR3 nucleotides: TGTGCCAGCAGAGGGCAAATTGGTACGGAAGAGACCCAGTACTTC.